One and the same sample provided the 14 T cell receptor beta chains below, sequenced in a study of blood T cell repertoires in COVID-19. Libraries were prepared by immunoSEQ multiplex PCR; TCRdb keeps only in-frame clonotypes and omits some of them. Of more than 200,000 clones in the sample, 85% to 90% were seen once. The sequenced sample was PBMCs or T cells enriched from blood (not recorded which). The receptors originated from a woman in her thirties who had recovered from COVID-19.

V usage is TRBV7-9 and J usage is TRBJ2-1, with 7 bases that match TRBD1. Germline values: CDR1 SEHNR, CDR2 FQNEAQ (reference sequence). The CDR3 spans 15 residues. V shed 0 bases and J 6 bases; nucleotides not matched to a gene: 5. CDR3: CASSLASTGTNEQFF. In DNA form, the CDR3 reads TGTGCCAGCAGCTTAGCGTCGACAGGGACCAATGAGCAGTTCTTC.

This chain links TRBV6-2 or TRBV6-3 with TRBJ1-6, with 8 bases fitting TRBD1. The germline V gene encodes CDR1 MNHEY and CDR2 SVGEGT. V lost 2 bases to trimming and J lost 6 bases; unmatched junction nucleotides: 12. CDR3 length: 18 residues. The CDR3 loop is CASSYDSGQGAANSPLHF. The CDR3, as DNA: TGTGCCAGCAGTTACGATTCAGGTCAGGGGGCGGCTAATTCACCCCTCCACTTT.

The genes are TRBV2 and TRBJ1-2, with a weak D call TRBD1 (6 bases). Between the trimmed V and J ends, which lost 6 bases and 4 bases, there was a span of 15 bases. The germline V gene encodes CDR1 SNHLY and CDR2 FYNNEI. This CDR3 has 14 residues. The DNA of the CDR3 is TGTGCCAGCAGAAAAGGGGGTGTGAGCTATGGCTACACCTTC. It yields the protein CASRKGGVSYGYTF. The full variable domain, with the rest looked up from reference TRBV2 and TRBJ1-2, is EPEVTQTPSHQVTQMGQEVILRCVPISNHLYFYWYRQILGQKVEFLVSFYNNEISEKSEIFDDQFSVERPDGSNFTLKIRSTKLEDSAMYFCASRKGGVSYGYTFGSGTRLTVV.

The chain links TRBV5-1 to TRBJ1-2; 11 nucleotides match TRBD1. Germline values: CDR1 SGHRS, CDR2 YFSETQ. V gave up 0 bases and J gave up 4 bases; unmatched junction bases: 2. The CDR3 spans 15 residues. CDR3 residues: CASSLGTGGAYGYTF. CDR3 in DNA: TGCGCCAGCAGCTTGGGGACAGGGGGCGCCTATGGCTACACCTTC.

The chain combines TRBV19 with TRBJ1-3, with 10 bases aligning to TRBD1. Germline V gene lookup returns CDR1 LNHDA and CDR2 SQIVND (reference sequence). V shed 2 bases and J 2 bases; nucleotides not matched to a gene: 12. This CDR3 region has 19 residues. The CDR3 DNA follows: TGTGCCAGTAGTATAAAGGTCCCACCGGGACAGGGGACTGGAAACACCATATATTTT. Its protein is CASSIKVPPGQGTGNTIYF.

The rearrangement joins TRBV7-3 to TRBJ2-7, with D possibly being TRBD2 (5 bases). Germline CDR1 reads SGHTA; CDR2 reads FQGTGA. The CDR3 runs to 13 residues. The V gene lost 2 bases and the J gene lost 7 bases, with 12 bases spanning the gap. CDR3 in amino acids: CASSLSSGGEQYF. CDR3 DNA: TGTGCCAGCAGCTTATCGAGCGGTGGGGAGCAGTACTTC.

The gene calls are TRBV27 and TRBJ2-1; the D gene is possibly TRBD2 (5 bases). This CDR3 contains 15 residues. Trimming took 4 bases from V and 2 from J, leaving 12 bases between them. Germline loops: CDR1 MNHEY, CDR2 SMNVEV (reference sequence). As DNA, the CDR3 is TGTGCCAGCAGTTCCTCAGAGAGGGCCTACAATGAGCAGTTCTTC. Amino acid sequence: CASSSSERAYNEQFF.

This chain joins TRBV4-2 and TRBJ2-1; D is perhaps TRBD2 (5 bases). The CDR3 sequence is 15 residues long. V lost 0 bases, J lost 6 bases, and 12 bases lay in between. Germline-derived CDR1 and CDR2 are LGHNA and YNFKEQ. The CDR3 sequence: CASSQDRGSLNEQFF. The DNA for the CDR3 is TGTGCCAGCAGCCAAGATCGGGGATCGCTCAATGAGCAGTTCTTC.

In nucleotides, the CDR3 is TGTGCCAGCAGCAAAGGGGACTGGGCCCCGAACACTGAAGCTTTCTTT. Residues: CASSKGDWAPNTEAFF. The rearrangement uses TRBV21-1 and TRBJ1-1. TRBV21-1 is an annotated pseudogene. CDR3 length: 16 residues.

The chain has TRBV19 and TRBJ1-1; D is ambiguous. The CDR3 is 11 amino acids. Germline V lookup: CDR1 LNHDA, CDR2 SQIVND (reference sequence). Trimming took 10 bases from V and 11 from J, leaving 17 bases between them. Written as DNA, the CDR3 is TGTGCCACATACTCTTGGGTGCGGGCTTTCTTT. It is translated as CATYSWVRAFF.

The chain links TRBV27 to TRBJ1-6; D is uncertain. Germline V gene data show CDR1 as MNHEY and CDR2 as SMNVEV (reference sequence). V lost 2 bases and J lost 0, with 8 bases in between. The CDR3 loop spans 16 amino acids. CDR3 DNA: TGTGCCAGCAGTTTAGAGGGCCGCTCCTATAATTCACCCCTCCACTTT. It encodes CASSLEGRSYNSPLHF.

This clone was seen a single time. One end of the junction fails to match germline, which may point to a read error. CDR3 region: CASSSAGTGNAEAFF. As DNA, the CDR3 is TGTGCCAGCAGCTCGGCAGGCACCGGGAACGCTGAAGCTTTCTTT. The gene calls are TRBV5-6 and TRBJ1-1; D ambiguous. The CDR3 has 15 amino acids. Germline V gene data show CDR1 as SGHDT and CDR2 as YYEEEE.

This clone was found once. This chain links TRBV19 with TRBJ2-7; TRBD1 matches 8 bases. Germline lookup yields CDR1 LNHDA and CDR2 SQIVND (reference sequence). Losses at the gene ends were 5 bases for V and 2 bases for J; bases not matched to a gene: 5. The CDR3 loop spans 14 amino acids. The CDR3 DNA is TGTGCCAGTAGTGTCGACAGGGGAACCTACGAGCAGTACTTC. Translation: CASSVDRGTYEQYF.

The V gene is TRBV7-2, the J gene TRBJ1-1; D unresolved. This CDR3 is 16 amino acids long. V was clipped by 1 base and J by 4 bases, with 16 bases between them. Germline V gene data show CDR1 as SGHTA and CDR2 as FQGNSA. CDR3 sequence (DNA): TGTGCCAGCAGCTTAGTCACTGAGATCAGAGGCACTGAAGCTTTCTTT. Encoded protein: CASSLVTEIRGTEAFF. Full variable domain (rest looked up from reference TRBV7-2 and TRBJ1-1): GAGVSQSPSNKVTEKGKDVELRCDPISGHTALYWYRQSLGQGLEFLIYFQGNSAPDKSGLPSDRFSAERTGGSVSTLTIQRTQQEDSAVYLCASSLVTEIRGTEAFFGQGTRLTVV.